Shown below are 29 T cell receptor beta chains from a single sample sequenced in a study of beta chain features in type 1 diabetes (dated by TCRdb to between 2018 and 2020). The study at large found these results: Type 1 diabetes patients showed a moderate but significant shortening of TCRB CDR3 length in all four CD4+ subsets.

The library was generated by the immunoSEQ multiplex PCR assay. The entire isolated RNA was reverse transcribed using the High Capacity cDNA Reverse Transcription Kit, and thus expressed TCRB transcripts were sequenced. This is the immuneACCESS table as TCRdb keeps it, with only in-frame sequences that have V and J called. A part of the clones is gone; compared with another copy, unresolved V genes explain less than half, and the rest is unexplained. Across this sample there are roughly 700,000 clones, with 13% seen only once. The ten biggest clones cover less than 0.025% of the sample. These TCRs are of unknown antigen specificity. Sequences were obtained from naive CD4+ T cells from blood. Taken with the paper, the label for cell subset or site translates to: true naive CD4+ T cells. The origin of the receptors is a man between 18 and 35 years old with type 1 diabetes.

This chain links TRBV4-1 with TRBJ2-2; D is uncertain. Germline-derived CDR1 and CDR2 are MGHRA and YSYEKL. V lost 4 bases and J 0 bases, leaving 6 bases between the germline ends. The CDR3 runs to 14 residues. The DNA of the CDR3 is TGCGCCAGCAGCCCCTCGGCGAACACCGGGGAGCTGTTTTTT. Its translation: CASSPSANTGELFF.

This clone turned up a few times. This rearrangement joins TRBV2 to TRBJ2-7; TRBD1 matches at 7 bases. The length of the CDR3 is 11 residues. Germline V gene lookup returns CDR1 SNHLY and CDR2 FYNNEI. Trimming cost V 11 bases and J 3 bases; bases outside gene matches: 4. In DNA form, the CDR3 reads TGTGCCGTGACAGGGCGCTACGAGCAGTACTTC. This encodes CAVTGRYEQYF.

This clone was detected only a few times. The chain recombines TRBV7-9 with TRBJ2-7; tentative D call: TRBD1 (6 bases). The CDR3 is 13 amino acids. With 5 bases removed from V and 5 bases from J, the gap between germline ends came to 13 bases. Germline V lookup: CDR1 SEHNR, CDR2 FQNEAQ (reference sequence). CDR3 bases: TGTGCCAGCAGCCCCCGTAGGGGGAACGAGCAGTACTTC. It is translated as CASSPRRGNEQYF.

This rearrangement joins TRBV10-3 to TRBJ1-2; perhaps TRBD1 as D (5 bases). Trimming pared 2 bases from V and 7 bases from J, leaving 14 bases between. The length of the CDR3 is 14 residues. CDR1 is ENHRY and CDR2 is SYGVKD in the germline V gene. CDR3 bases: TGTGCCATCAGTGAGAGTGGAGGGGAGAGTGGCTACACCTTC. It yields the protein CAISESGGESGYTF.

CDR3 residues: CASSGRDGRGGYTF. The CDR3 DNA reads TGCGCCAGCAGCGGCCGGGACGGCCGGGGTGGCTACACCTTC. The gene calls are TRBV5-1 and TRBJ1-2, with a tentative D call TRBD1 (5 bases). The CDR3 is 14 amino acids. V was clipped by 4 bases and J by 7 bases, with 17 bases between them. From germline, CDR1 is SGHRS and CDR2 YFSETQ.

For the CDR3, the DNA is TGTGCCAGCAGCGCAGGGACAGGCAATCAGCCCCAGCATTTT. Amino acid sequence: CASSAGTGNQPQHF. The J gene is TRBJ1-5, the V gene TRBV11-3, with 7 bases lining up with TRBD1. V lost 5 bases, J lost 2 bases, and 3 bases stayed unmatched. The CDR3 totals 14 residues. Germline lookup yields CDR1 SGHNT and CDR2 YENEEA.

About this clone: Other DNA sequences in the sample encode the same CDR3. The rearrangement joins TRBV20-1 to TRBJ1-4; D is ambiguous. With 0 bases removed from V and 8 bases from J, the gap between germline ends came to 4 bases. This CDR3 spans 11 amino acids. Germline V gene lookup returns CDR1 DFQATT and CDR2 SNEGSKA (reference sequence). The DNA of the CDR3 is TGCAGTGCTAGAGACAGGGAAAAACTGTTTTTT. Residues: CSARDREKLFF.

V usage is TRBV18 and J usage is TRBJ1-1, with D maybe TRBD1 (6 bases). Trimming stripped 4 bases from V and 4 bases from J, with 16 bases between. The CDR3 extends over 15 amino acids. The germline V gene has CDR1 KGHSH and CDR2 LQKENI. CDR3 protein: CASSLPGALGTEAFF. The DNA for the CDR3 is TGTGCCAGCTCACTCCCGGGGGCTTTGGGCACTGAAGCTTTCTTT.

V gene TRBV15 combines with J gene TRBJ2-3; D unclear. The germline V and J ends were trimmed by 0 bases and 2 bases, with 12 bases remaining between them. CDR3 length: 16 residues. CDR1 LNHNV and CDR2 YYDKDF come from the germline V gene (reference sequence). CDR3 loop: CATSRDIADLTDTQYF. The DNA for the CDR3 is TGTGCCACCAGCAGAGATATTGCCGACCTCACAGATACGCAGTATTTT.

This clone was seen a handful of times. The rearrangement joins TRBV6-5 to TRBJ1-1; D is undetermined. The CDR3 covers 13 residues. Trimming removed 1 base from V and 3 bases from J, with 6 bases in between. Per the germline V gene, CDR1 is MNHEY and CDR2 is SVGAGI. The CDR3 region is CASSYWHYTEAFF. CDR3 DNA sequence: TGTGCCAGCAGTTACTGGCACTACACTGAAGCTTTCTTT.

The genes are TRBV6-4 and TRBJ1-1; no clear D gene. The CDR3 is 13 residues long. The V and J ends lost 0 bases and 7 bases respectively, with 9 bases between them. Germline V CDR1 and CDR2: MRHNA, SNTAGT. CDR3 protein: CASSDSSGLEAFF. The CDR3 nucleotides read TGTGCCAGCAGTGACTCGTCTGGTCTTGAAGCTTTCTTT.

V usage is TRBV19 and J usage is TRBJ1-2; no clear D. The CDR3 totals 15 residues. Trimming took 3 bases from V and 2 from J, leaving 13 bases between them. Germline CDR1 is LNHDA and CDR2 is SQIVND (reference sequence). The CDR3 DNA sequence: TGTGCCAGTAGTATCGAGGCCAGCATGAACTATGGCTACACCTTC. It yields the protein CASSIEASMNYGYTF.

This clone appeared a single time. The gene calls are TRBV30 and TRBJ2-5; no definite D call. The V and J ends lost 1 base and 5 bases respectively, with 14 bases between them. CDR3 length: 14 amino acids. Germline V CDR1 and CDR2: GTSNPN, SVGIG (reference sequence). The CDR3, as DNA: TGTGCCTGGAGTGGCACATACTTTAGGGAGACCCAGTACTTC. This translates into CAWSGTYFRETQYF.

The chain has TRBV2 and TRBJ1-2, with TRBD1 matching 8 bases. J was trimmed by 5 bases and V by 5 bases; bases with no gene match: 4. Germline V gives CDR1 SNHLY, CDR2 FYNNEI. The CDR3 covers 13 residues. The CDR3 reads CASSRQGRYGYTF. Here the CDR3 DNA reads TGTGCCAGCAGTCGACAGGGGAGGTATGGCTACACCTTC.

CDR3 loop: CASSLAAGSHTQYF. In nucleotides, the CDR3 is TGTGCCAGCAGCTTAGCGGCCGGCAGTCATACGCAGTATTTT. The V call is TRBV7-9, the J call TRBJ2-3, with D unresolved. Trimming took off 0 bases at V and 7 bases at J, with 11 bases between the two ends. The CDR3 consists of 14 residues. CDR1 is SEHNR, CDR2 FQNEAQ, per germline (reference sequence).

In its sample, this clone was seen a few times. This chain joins TRBV13 and TRBJ2-6; no reliable D call. Germline V gene sequence: CDR1 PRHDT, CDR2 FYEKMQ (reference sequence). This CDR3 comprises 17 residues. V lost 1 base and J lost 0, with 10 bases in between. Written as DNA, the CDR3 is TGTGCCAGCAGCTTAGCCGGCGTGGGCTCTGGGGCCAACGTCCTGACTTTC. It encodes CASSLAGVGSGANVLTF.

This chain uses TRBV18 with TRBJ2-3, with TRBD2 as a possible D gene (7 bases). Trimming took off 6 bases at V and 6 bases at J, with 16 bases between the two ends. The CDR3 length is 14 residues. Germline CDR1 and CDR2: KGHSH and LQKENI. The CDR3 loop is CASSPAGGPDTQYF. In DNA form, the CDR3 reads TGTGCCAGCTCCCCCGCCGGGGGGCCGGATACGCAGTATTTT. The full variable domain, in which reference TRBV18 and TRBJ2-3 provide the parts outside the CDR3, is NAGVMQNPRHLVRRRGQEARLRCSPMKGHSHVYWYRQLPEEGLKFMVYLQKENIIDESGMPKERFSAEFPKEGPSILRIQQVVRGDSAAYFCASSPAGGPDTQYFGPGTRLTVL.

The chain recombines TRBV30 with TRBJ2-4; D remains ambiguous. In germline, CDR1 is GTSNPN, CDR2 SVGIG (reference sequence). The CDR3 has 15 amino acids. V was cut by 1 base and J by 6 bases, with 16 bases left in between. The CDR3 here is CAWSATILQGNIQYF. The CDR3, as DNA: TGTGCCTGGAGTGCGACCATCCTTCAAGGAAACATTCAGTACTTC. The full variable domain, completed using reference TRBV30 and TRBJ2-4, is SQTIHQWPATLVQPVGSPLSLECTVEGTSNPNLYWYRQAAGRGLQLLFYSVGIGQISSEVPQNLSASRPQDRQFILSSKKLLLSDSGFYLCAWSATILQGNIQYFGAGTRLSVL.

The chain joins TRBV30 to TRBJ1-1; maybe TRBD1 (5 bases). The germline V and J ends were trimmed by 4 bases and 3 bases, with 24 bases remaining between them. The CDR3 covers 17 residues. Germline lookup yields CDR1 GTSNPN and CDR2 SVGIG (reference sequence). The CDR3 spells CAWTNRNAWGLDTEAFF. DNA for the CDR3: TGTGCCTGGACTAACCGGAACGCCTGGGGCTTGGACACTGAAGCTTTCTTT.

The chain combines TRBV30 with TRBJ1-2; D possibly corresponds to TRBD1 (6 bases). The germline gives CDR1 GTSNPN, CDR2 SVGIG (reference sequence). V was pared by 0 bases and J by 4 bases, with 12 bases between. The CDR3 extends over 14 amino acids. CDR3 nucleotide sequence: TGTGCCTGGAGTGTACAGGGCCCTCCCTATGGCTACACCTTC. Protein: CAWSVQGPPYGYTF.

The chain links TRBV30 to TRBJ1-2; D perhaps matches TRBD1 (5 bases). The CDR3 extends over 16 amino acids. Trimming removed 2 bases at V and 6 bases at J, with 22 bases between. Germline V gene data show CDR1 as GTSNPN and CDR2 as SVGIG (reference sequence). The CDR3 DNA reads TGTGCCTGGAGTTCCCCGACGGTGGGGGGATGGAATGGCTACACCTTC. This translates into CAWSSPTVGGWNGYTF.

This clone was seen only a few times. CDR3 nucleotide sequence: TGTGCCATCAGTGCAGGGGGGAGTCAAGAGACCCAGTACTTC. It codes for CAISAGGSQETQYF. J is TRBJ2-5 and V is TRBV10-3; D might be TRBD1 (7 bases). V was trimmed by 4 bases and J by 2 bases, leaving 11 bases between them. Germline V gene sequence: CDR1 ENHRY, CDR2 SYGVKD. The CDR3 extends over 14 amino acids.

This clone was seen a handful of times. The chain is built from TRBV29-1 and TRBJ2-7; D assignment may be TRBD1 or TRBD2 (5 bases each). The V end was cut by 4 bases, the J end by 3 bases, with 19 bases between. Per germline, CDR1 SQVTM and CDR2 ANQGSEA. The CDR3 spans 15 residues. CDR3 in amino acids: CSVGLWGTAGYEQYF. CDR3 nucleotide sequence: TGCAGCGTTGGACTGTGGGGGACCGCCGGCTACGAGCAGTACTTC.

The chain couples TRBV6-6 to TRBJ1-2; D is uncertain. The CDR3 contains 13 residues. CDR1 and CDR2 from the germline V gene are MNHNY and SVGAGI (reference sequence). With 8 bases removed from V and 4 bases from J, the gap between germline ends came to 14 bases. In nucleotides, the CDR3 is TGTGCCAGCGGATTACCGAGCGTCTATGGCTACACCTTC. It translates to CASGLPSVYGYTF.

The gene calls are TRBV7-3 and TRBJ2-7; D ambiguous. V lost 5 bases and J 3 bases, leaving 11 bases between the germline ends. From germline, CDR1 is SGHTA and CDR2 FQGTGA. The CDR3 has 13 residues. The CDR3: CASSPSPLYEQYF. CDR3 nucleotide sequence: TGTGCCAGCAGCCCGAGCCCGCTCTACGAGCAGTACTTC.

V usage is TRBV11-2 and J usage is TRBJ1-4; D is perhaps TRBD1 (5 bases). Germline V lookup: CDR1 SGHAT, CDR2 FQNNGV. The CDR3 has 14 amino acids. V shed 5 bases and J shed 8 bases, with 15 bases lying between them. The chain's CDR3 is CASSRDAWEEKLFF. The CDR3 bases are TGTGCCAGCAGCCGGGACGCTTGGGAAGAAAAACTGTTTTTT. The full variable domain, with the rest looked up from reference TRBV11-2 and TRBJ1-4, is EAGVAQSPRYKIIEKRQSVAFWCNPISGHATLYWYQQILGQGPKLLIQFQNNGVVDDSQLPKDRFSAERLKGVDSTLKIQPAKLEDSAVYLCASSRDAWEEKLFFGSGTQLSVL.

This clone was found a few times. This chain links TRBV11-2 with TRBJ2-2; D remains unclear. Germline V gene lookup returns CDR1 SGHAT and CDR2 FQNNGV. This CDR3 has 15 amino acids. Trimming stripped 5 bases from V and 0 bases from J, with 10 bases between. In DNA form, the CDR3 reads TGTGCCAGCAGCCAGCTGGCAGCGAACACCGGGGAGCTGTTTTTT. This translates into CASSQLAANTGELFF.

This clone was seen a handful of times. This chain joins TRBV6-6 and TRBJ1-4, with D possibly TRBD1 on 5 matching bases. The length of the CDR3 is 13 residues. Germline-derived CDR1 and CDR2 are MNHNY and SVGAGI (reference sequence). Trimming took off 7 bases at V and 8 bases at J, with 14 bases between the two ends. The CDR3 DNA follows: TGTGCCAGCATGAAAAACGAGGGGGAAAAACTGTTTTTT. Translating it yields CASMKNEGEKLFF.

The chain employs TRBV6-6 and TRBJ2-3; 10 nucleotides agree with TRBD1. The CDR3 has 15 residues. V lost 6 bases and J lost 5; bases outside the gene matches: 8. The V gene's germline CDR1 is MNHNY and CDR2 SVGAGI (reference sequence). The CDR3 spells CASRRTTGGQDTQYF. CDR3 bases: TGTGCCAGCAGACGAACGACAGGGGGCCAAGATACGCAGTATTTT.